The sequence of this T cell receptor (beta chain) was determined in a study of blood T cell repertoires in COVID-19. Across the study: The analysed material was cDNA or gDNA that came from T cells, B-cell-depleted T cells, or PBMCs.

Authors' methods: Reference gene primer amplification gave estimated nucleated cell counts. Using immunoSEQ multiplex PCR, the repertoire was profiled, and TCRdb retains in-frame clones only, with some absent. That table furnishes V, J and clone size, whereas the DNA furnished D and trimming. This table has just over 200,000 clones, 70% to 90% appearing once. Germline V gene lookup returns CDR1 LNHDA and CDR2 SQIVND (reference sequence). Trimming removed 5 bases from V and 7 bases from J, with 14 bases in between. This CDR3 has 13 residues. The chain joins TRBV19 to TRBJ1-1, with a possible D match to TRBD1 (6 bases). Sequencing was performed on peripheral blood. This TCR was recovered from a man older than 75 with acute or convalescent COVID-19. In DNA, the CDR3 is TGTGCCAGTAGTTTGGCACAGGGTGATGAAGCTTTCTTT. Amino acids: CASSLAQGDEAFF.